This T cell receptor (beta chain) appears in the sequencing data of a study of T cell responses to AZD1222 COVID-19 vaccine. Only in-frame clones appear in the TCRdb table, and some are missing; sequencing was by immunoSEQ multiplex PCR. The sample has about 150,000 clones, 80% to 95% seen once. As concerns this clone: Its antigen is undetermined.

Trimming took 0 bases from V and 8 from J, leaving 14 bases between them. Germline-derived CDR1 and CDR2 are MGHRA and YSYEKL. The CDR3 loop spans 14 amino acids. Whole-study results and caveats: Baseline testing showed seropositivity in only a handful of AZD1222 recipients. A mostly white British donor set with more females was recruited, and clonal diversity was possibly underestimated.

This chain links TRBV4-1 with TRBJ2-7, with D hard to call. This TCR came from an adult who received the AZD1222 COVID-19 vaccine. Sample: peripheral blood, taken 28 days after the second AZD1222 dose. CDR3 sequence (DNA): TGCGCCAGCAGCCAAGAAGGGCAAATTGGGCAGCAGTACTTC. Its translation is CASSQEGQIGQQYF.